Listed here are 15 T cell receptor beta chains from one sample, sequenced in a study of Ad26.COV2.S vaccination and SARS-CoV-2 variants. Sequencing used immunoSEQ multiplex PCR; TCRdb keeps in-frame clones, though not all of them. The sample contains approximately 340,000 clones, 70% to 90% of which appear only once. This sample's treatment: roughly 18 received Ad26.COV2.S at low or high dose, single or two shots; roughly five received placebo; per-sample allocation not given. Specimen acquisition occurred on day 63 following the initial vaccine or placebo injection. Sample: peripheral blood, taken in a trial of Ad26.COV2.S vaccine versus placebo. The receptor source for this set is a person between 18 and 65 years old who received the Ad26.COV2.S COVID-19 vaccine or a placebo.

CDR3 nucleotide sequence: TGTGCCAGCAGTGTAGCGGTGGCAGGGGGCTGGTATGGCTACACCTTC. Encoded protein: CASSVAVAGGWYGYTF. The gene calls are TRBV6-1 and TRBJ1-2; 8 bases map to TRBD1. V was pared by 4 bases and J by 5 bases, with 12 bases of the junction left unmatched. Per germline, CDR1 MNHNS and CDR2 SASEGT. CDR3 size: 16 residues.

V gene TRBV6-2 or TRBV6-3 combines with J gene TRBJ1-5, with D possibly matching TRBD1 (6 bases). CDR3 size: 15 residues. Germline lookup yields CDR1 MNHEY and CDR2 SVGEGT. The ends were cut back, 5 bases at V and 2 bases at J, with 13 bases in the middle. CDR3 bases: TGTGCCAGCAGTAACGCAGGGGTGGGCAATCAGCCCCAGCATTTT. Translated: CASSNAGVGNQPQHF.

This sequence joins TRBV18 and TRBJ1-4, with unresolved D. CDR1 is KGHSH, CDR2 LQKENI, per germline. V gave up 2 bases and J gave up 6 bases, with 10 bases separating them. The CDR3 length is 14 residues. The CDR3 nucleotides are TGTGCCAGCTCACCAGGAAACTCCCATGAAAAACTGTTTTTT. It yields the protein CASSPGNSHEKLFF.

V usage is TRBV27 and J usage is TRBJ2-5; D unresolved. This CDR3 has 15 residues. The ends were cut back, 3 bases at V and 0 bases at J, with 11 bases in the middle. Germline V gene sequence: CDR1 MNHEY, CDR2 SMNVEV (reference sequence). The DNA of the CDR3 is TGTGCCAGCAGTTTTGCGAGACTTCACCAAGAGACCCAGTACTTC. Encoded protein: CASSFARLHQETQYF.

This clone has a single count. V usage is TRBV6-2 or TRBV6-3 and J usage is TRBJ2-7, with 15 bases aligning to TRBD2. The J segment lost 3 bases and the V segment lost 5 bases, leaving 2 bases of the junction unmatched. CDR3 length: 15 residues. Germline V CDR1 and CDR2: MNHEY, SVGEGT. The CDR3 coding sequence is TGTGCCAGCAGTGGACTAGCGGGGGGGATCTACGAGCAGTACTTC. It yields the protein CASSGLAGGIYEQYF.

The chain has TRBV5-1 and TRBJ2-2; 11 bases are shared with TRBD2. Germline V CDR1 and CDR2: SGHRS, YFSETQ. This CDR3 region has 17 residues. Losses at the gene ends were 1 base for V and 5 bases for J; bases not matched to a gene: 7. The CDR3 nucleotides read TGCGCCAGCAGCTTGTTGCTAGCGGGAGGTGGTACCGGGGAGCTGTTTTTT. Protein sequence: CASSLLLAGGGTGELFF.

J is TRBJ1-5 and V is TRBV19; the D is unclear. This CDR3 contains 13 residues. Germline CDR1 reads LNHDA; CDR2 reads SQIVND (reference sequence). The V end was cut by 0 bases, the J end by 5 bases, with 5 bases between. The CDR3 DNA is TGTGCCAGTAGTATAGAGGGTCATCAGCCCCAGCATTTT. This codes for CASSIEGHQPQHF.

About this clone: The sample carries other DNA sequences with the same CDR3. The chain has TRBV5-1 and TRBJ2-3; 7 bases align to TRBD2. V shed 0 bases and J 1 base; nucleotides not matched to a gene: 5. Germline-derived CDR1 and CDR2 are SGHRS and YFSETQ. This CDR3 is 16 amino acids long. Written as DNA, the CDR3 is TGCGCCAGCAGCTTGGGGCAGGGAGGGGGCACAGATACGCAGTATTTT. It codes for CASSLGQGGGTDTQYF.

The chain carries TRBV10-1 and TRBJ2-1; D is ambiguous. Germline-derived CDR1 and CDR2 are WNHNN and SYGVQD (reference sequence). V gave up 2 bases and J gave up 4 bases, with 6 bases separating them. The CDR3 covers 13 residues. CDR3 protein: CASSEGRYNEQFF. The DNA of the CDR3 is TGCGCCAGCAGTGAGGGCAGATACAATGAGCAGTTCTTC.

The chain couples TRBV13 to TRBJ2-5, with unresolved D. The CDR3 length is 13 residues. The germline V gene encodes CDR1 PRHDT and CDR2 FYEKMQ (reference sequence). Trimming cost V 0 bases and J 2 bases, with 4 bases left between them. CDR3 loop: CASSLGRQETQYF. The CDR3 coding sequence is TGTGCCAGCAGCTTAGGGCGTCAAGAGACCCAGTACTTC.

This rearrangement joins TRBV7-2 to TRBJ1-2; unclear D gene. The CDR3 contains 13 residues. CDR1 SGHTA and CDR2 FQGNSA come from the germline V gene. The germline V and J ends were trimmed by 1 base and 8 bases, with 11 bases remaining between them. The CDR3 loop reads CASSLDRLAGYTF. The CDR3 nucleotides are TGTGCCAGCAGCTTAGATCGGCTTGCGGGCTACACCTTC.

This chain joins TRBV9 and TRBJ2-5; TRBD1 or TRBD2 may be the D gene (5 bases each). CDR3 length equals 15 residues. CDR1 and CDR2 (germline): SGDLS, YYNGEE. The V end lost 3 bases, the J end lost 5 bases, and 17 bases lay between the germline ends. The DNA for the CDR3 is TGTGCCAGCAGCGGACCTGGGACCAGTCGGGAGACCCAGTACTTC. It specifies CASSGPGTSRETQYF.

V and J are TRBV27 and TRBJ2-7, with 8 nucleotides matching TRBD2. The CDR3 totals 16 residues. V was clipped by 0 bases and J by 2 bases; unmatched bases: 6. Germline CDR1 MNHEY, CDR2 SMNVEV (reference sequence). CDR3: CASSLSAAGDPYEQYF. The CDR3 nucleotides read TGTGCCAGCAGTTTATCCGCAGCGGGAGACCCCTACGAGCAGTACTTC.

The J gene is TRBJ2-1, the V gene TRBV6-5; unclear D gene. This CDR3 has 15 amino acids. Germline values: CDR1 MNHEY, CDR2 SVGAGI. V was trimmed by 5 bases and J by 0 bases, leaving 11 bases between them. The DNA for the CDR3 is TGTGCCAGCAGTATCACACTGAGCTCCTACAATGAGCAGTTCTTC. Its protein is CASSITLSSYNEQFF.

V and J are TRBV10-2 and TRBJ2-2, with 10 bases aligning to TRBD2. The CDR3 runs 16 residues. J gave up 3 bases and V 8 bases, and 9 bases lay outside the gene matches. Germline V gives CDR1 WSHSY, CDR2 SAAADI. The CDR3 DNA reads as TGCGCCAGCGGCCTAGCGGGAGAGTGGTACACCGGGGAGCTGTTTTTT. Amino acids: CASGLAGEWYTGELFF.